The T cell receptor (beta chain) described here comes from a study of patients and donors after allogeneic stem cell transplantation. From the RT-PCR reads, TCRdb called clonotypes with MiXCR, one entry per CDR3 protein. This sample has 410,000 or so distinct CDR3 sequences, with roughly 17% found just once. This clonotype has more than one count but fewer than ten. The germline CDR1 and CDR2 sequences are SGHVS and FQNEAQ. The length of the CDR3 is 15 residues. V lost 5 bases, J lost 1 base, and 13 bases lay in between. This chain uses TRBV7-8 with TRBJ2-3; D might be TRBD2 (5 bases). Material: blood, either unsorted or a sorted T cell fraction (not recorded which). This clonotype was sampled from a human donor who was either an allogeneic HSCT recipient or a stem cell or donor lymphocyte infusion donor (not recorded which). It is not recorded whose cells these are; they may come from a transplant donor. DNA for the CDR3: TGTGCCAGCAGCCGGTTAGGGCGGGGCACAGATACGCAGTATTTT. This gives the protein CASSRLGRGTDTQYF.